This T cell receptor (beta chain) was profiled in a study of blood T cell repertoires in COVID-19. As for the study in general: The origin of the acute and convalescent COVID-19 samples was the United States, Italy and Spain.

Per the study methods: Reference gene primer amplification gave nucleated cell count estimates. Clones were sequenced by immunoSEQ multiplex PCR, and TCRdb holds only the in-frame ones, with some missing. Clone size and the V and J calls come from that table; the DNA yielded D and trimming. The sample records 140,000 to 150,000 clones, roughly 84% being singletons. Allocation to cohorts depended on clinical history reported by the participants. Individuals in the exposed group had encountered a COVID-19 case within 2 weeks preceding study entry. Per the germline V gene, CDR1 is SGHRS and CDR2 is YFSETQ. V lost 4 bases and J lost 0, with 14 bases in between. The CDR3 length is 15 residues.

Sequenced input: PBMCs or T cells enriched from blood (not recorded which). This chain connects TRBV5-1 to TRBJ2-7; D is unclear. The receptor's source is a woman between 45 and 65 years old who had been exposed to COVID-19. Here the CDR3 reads CASSARPVSSYEQYF. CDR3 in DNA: TGCGCCAGCAGCGCCCGCCCGGTCTCCTCCTACGAGCAGTACTTC. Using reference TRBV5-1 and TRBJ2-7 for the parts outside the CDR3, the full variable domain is KAGVTQTPRYLIKTRGQQVTLSCSPISGHRSVSWYQQTPGQGLQFLFEYFSETQRNKGNFPGRFSGRQFSNSRSEMNVSTLELGDSALYLCASSARPVSSYEQYFGPGTRLTVT.